The next 12 T cell receptor beta chains were all read from a single sample in a study of blood T cells in healthy people across ages. A second PCR, run for roughly 7 to 12 cycles, used a sample-barcoded 5' primer plus a J-beta primer mix. TCRdb recomputed calls from the 5' RACE reads with MiXCR, one row per CDR3 protein. The sample records about 1.6 million distinct CDR3 sequences, about 31% being singletons. Sequenced: blood. The source of these receptors is a woman in her 30s in good health.

This clonotype turned up a few times. The genes are TRBV7-9 and TRBJ2-3, with TRBD1 matching over 11 bases. V lost 5 bases, J lost 2 bases, and 18 bases stayed unmatched. CDR3 length: 20 residues. CDR1 is SEHNR and CDR2 is FQNEAQ in the germline V gene (reference sequence). CDR3 region: CASSPLPGQGAREDTDTQYF. The CDR3 nucleotides are TGTGCCAGCAGCCCATTACCCGGACAGGGGGCGCGTGAGGACACAGATACGCAGTATTTT.

This clonotype was detected only a few times. The chain joins TRBV7-2 to TRBJ1-2; the match to TRBD1 covers 8 bases. V gave up 5 bases and J gave up 4 bases; unmatched junction bases: 6. This CDR3 is built from 14 residues. CDR1 and CDR2 from the germline V gene are SGHTA and FQGNSA. The CDR3 is CASSNWTGSYGYTF. The CDR3 DNA reads TGTGCCAGCAGCAACTGGACAGGGAGCTATGGCTACACCTTC.

V gene TRBV28 combines with J gene TRBJ2-3; D perhaps matches TRBD1 (5 bases). V was pared by 7 bases and J by 0 bases, with 17 bases between. Germline lookup yields CDR1 MDHEN and CDR2 SYDVKM. The CDR3 consists of 16 residues. DNA for the CDR3: TGTGCCAGCAACCCAGTGCAGGGAAGAAGCACAGATACGCAGTATTTT. Translation gives CASNPVQGRSTDTQYF.

This clonotype was seen more than once but under ten times. V gene TRBV4-2 combines with J gene TRBJ2-7, with D perhaps TRBD1 (6 bases). Per germline, CDR1 LGHNA and CDR2 YNFKEQ. This CDR3 has 17 amino acids. V was clipped by 2 bases and J by 2 bases, with 19 bases between them. In DNA form, the CDR3 reads TGTGCCAGCAGCCAAAGGGGCGTCCGGGACACTGCCTACGAGCAGTACTTC. Translating gives CASSQRGVRDTAYEQYF.

This clonotype occurred a few times. J is TRBJ1-6 and V is TRBV10-3; D might be TRBD1 (6 bases). Germline V lookup: CDR1 ENHRY, CDR2 SYGVKD. Trimming shortened V by 11 bases and J by 10 bases, and 21 bases separated the two germline ends. The CDR3 has 14 amino acids. The chain's CDR3 is CADQVGTSESPLHF. CDR3 nucleotide sequence: TGTGCCGACCAGGTCGGGACATCGGAATCACCCCTCCACTTT.

Only a few counts were recorded for this clonotype. The chain joins TRBV20-1 to TRBJ2-7; D is possibly TRBD1 (6 bases). Looked up from germline, CDR1 is DFQATT and CDR2 is SNEGSKA (reference sequence). Trimming removed 7 bases from V and 5 bases from J, with 15 bases in between. This CDR3 is 12 amino acids long. CDR3 DNA sequence: TGCAGTGTCGGAGGTCCAGGGGACGAGCAGTACTTC. Translated, it gives CSVGGPGDEQYF.

The CDR3 DNA reads as TGCGCCAGCAGCCAAATTCAGGGGGATCAGCCCCAGCATTTT. It translates to CASSQIQGDQPQHF. The chain uses TRBV4-1 and TRBJ1-5; 7 bases are a match to TRBD1. With 2 bases clipped from V and 5 bases from J, the junction kept 3 bases outside the gene matches. This CDR3 region has 14 residues. Germline CDR1 reads MGHRA; CDR2 reads YSYEKL.

The chain couples TRBV6-7 to TRBJ2-2; D is uncertain. TRBV6-7 is an open reading frame whose function is uncertain. CDR3 length: 13 residues. The V end was cut by 4 bases, the J end by 4 bases, with 7 bases between. For the CDR3, the DNA is TGTGCCAGCAGTTCAGCACCCACCGGGGAGCTGTTTTTT. Translating it yields CASSSAPTGELFF.

This clonotype was found a few times. J is TRBJ2-5 and V is TRBV7-6; 8 nucleotides align to TRBD2. CDR1 SGHVS and CDR2 FNYEAQ come from the germline V gene. The CDR3 has 16 amino acids. V dropped 4 bases and J dropped 4; count of bases not matched to a gene: 11. In DNA form, the CDR3 reads TGTGCCAGCAGCTCCATTAGCGGGATAGGTGGAGAGACCCAGTACTTC. Residues: CASSSISGIGGETQYF. Full variable domain (remainder filled in from reference TRBV7-6 and TRBJ2-5): GAGVSQSPRYKVTKRGQDVALRCDPISGHVSLYWYRQALGQGPEFLTYFNYEAQQDKSGLPNDRFSAERPEGSISTLTIQRTEQRDSAMYRCASSSISGIGGETQYFGPGTRLLVL.

This rearrangement joins TRBV2 to TRBJ2-7; D unresolved. CDR3 length: 13 amino acids. CDR1 is SNHLY, CDR2 FYNNEI, per germline. V dropped 6 bases and J dropped 0 bases, with 9 bases sitting between them. The CDR3 coding sequence is TGTGCCAGCAGCCGTGGGATCTCCTACGAGCAGTACTTC. It is translated as CASSRGISYEQYF.

This sequence joins TRBV7-8 and TRBJ1-1, with D hard to call. Trimming removed 1 base from V and 1 base from J, with 16 bases in between. The germline V gene has CDR1 SGHVS and CDR2 FQNEAQ. The CDR3 has 17 amino acids. For the CDR3, the DNA is TGTGCCAGCAGCTTAGATGTGTTTGGGGTAAAGAACACTGAAGCTTTCTTT. This sequence encodes CASSLDVFGVKNTEAFF.

With regard to this clonotype: Possible read error: a much larger clone is one base away. The V gene is TRBV29-1, the J gene TRBJ2-1; tentative D call: TRBD1 (6 bases). The DNA matches TRBJ2-7 better at its end, which makes the J call doubtful. The CDR3 covers 13 residues. Germline CDR1 reads SQVTM; CDR2 reads ANQGSEA. The CDR3 loop reads CSVPGHSYNEQYF. CDR3 nucleotides: TGCAGCGTTCCGGGACATTCCTACAATGAGCAGTACTTC.